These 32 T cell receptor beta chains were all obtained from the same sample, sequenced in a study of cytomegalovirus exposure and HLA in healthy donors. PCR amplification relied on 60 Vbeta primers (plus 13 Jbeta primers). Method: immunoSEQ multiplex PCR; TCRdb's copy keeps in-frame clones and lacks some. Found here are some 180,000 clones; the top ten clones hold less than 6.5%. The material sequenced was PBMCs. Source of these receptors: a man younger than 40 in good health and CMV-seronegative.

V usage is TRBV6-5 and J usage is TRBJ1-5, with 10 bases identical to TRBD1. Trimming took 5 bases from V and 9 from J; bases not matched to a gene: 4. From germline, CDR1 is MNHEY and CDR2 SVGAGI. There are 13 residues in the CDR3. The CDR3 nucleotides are TGTGCCAGCAGTCCCGGGACAGGGGCGCCCCAGCATTTT. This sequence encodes CASSPGTGAPQHF.

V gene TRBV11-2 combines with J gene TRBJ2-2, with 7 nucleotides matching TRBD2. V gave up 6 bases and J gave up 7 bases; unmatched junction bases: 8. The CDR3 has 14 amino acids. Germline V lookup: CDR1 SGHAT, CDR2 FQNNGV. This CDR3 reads CASSTTGGSGELFF. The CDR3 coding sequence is TGTGCCAGCAGTACCACAGGCGGGAGCGGGGAGCTGTTTTTT.

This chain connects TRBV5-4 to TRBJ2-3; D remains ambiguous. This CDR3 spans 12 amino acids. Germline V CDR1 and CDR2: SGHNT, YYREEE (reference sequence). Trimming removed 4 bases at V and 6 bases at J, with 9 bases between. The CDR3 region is CASSPGRDTQYF. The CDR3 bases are TGTGCCAGCAGCCCGGGTAGGGATACGCAGTATTTT.

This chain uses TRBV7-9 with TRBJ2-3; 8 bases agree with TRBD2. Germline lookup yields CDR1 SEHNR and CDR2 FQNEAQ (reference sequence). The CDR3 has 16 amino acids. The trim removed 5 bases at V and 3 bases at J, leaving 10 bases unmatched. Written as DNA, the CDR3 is TGTGCCAGCAGCGCCGGGGGGGCCGGAGTGACAGATACGCAGTATTTT. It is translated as CASSAGGAGVTDTQYF.

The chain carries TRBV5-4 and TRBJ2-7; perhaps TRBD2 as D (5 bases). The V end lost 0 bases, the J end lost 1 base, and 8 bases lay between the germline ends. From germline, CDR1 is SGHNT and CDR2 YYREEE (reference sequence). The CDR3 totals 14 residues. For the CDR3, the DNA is TGTGCCAGCAGCTTGGTCCGGGATTCCTACGAGCAGTACTTC. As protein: CASSLVRDSYEQYF.

The CDR3 protein is CASSLDQEKLFF. The CDR3 nucleotides are TGTGCCAGCAGCTTAGATCAGGAAAAACTGTTTTTT. The rearrangement joins TRBV11-3 to TRBJ1-4; D not resolved. The V gene lost 0 bases and the J gene lost 8 bases, with 4 bases spanning the gap. The CDR3 is 12 amino acids. From germline, CDR1 is SGHNT and CDR2 YENEEA. Full variable domain (outside the CDR3, taken from reference TRBV11-3 and TRBJ1-4): EAGVVQSPRYKIIEKKQPVAFWCNPISGHNTLYWYLQNLGQGPELLIRYENEEAVDDSQLPKDRFSAERLKGVDSTLKIQPAELGDSAVYLCASSLDQEKLFFGSGTQLSVL.

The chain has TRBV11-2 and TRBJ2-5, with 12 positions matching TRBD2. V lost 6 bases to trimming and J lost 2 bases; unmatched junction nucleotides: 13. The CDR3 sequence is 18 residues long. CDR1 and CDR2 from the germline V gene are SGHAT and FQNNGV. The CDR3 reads CASRPGLAGSNHQETQYF. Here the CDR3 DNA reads TGTGCCAGCAGACCCGGACTAGCGGGGAGCAACCATCAAGAGACCCAGTACTTC.

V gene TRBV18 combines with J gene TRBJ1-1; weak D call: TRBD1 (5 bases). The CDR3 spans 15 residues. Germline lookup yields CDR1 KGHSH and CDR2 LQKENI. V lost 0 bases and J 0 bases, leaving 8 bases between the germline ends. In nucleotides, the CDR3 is TGTGCCAGCTCACCACCCGCAGGGATGAACACTGAAGCTTTCTTT. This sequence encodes CASSPPAGMNTEAFF.

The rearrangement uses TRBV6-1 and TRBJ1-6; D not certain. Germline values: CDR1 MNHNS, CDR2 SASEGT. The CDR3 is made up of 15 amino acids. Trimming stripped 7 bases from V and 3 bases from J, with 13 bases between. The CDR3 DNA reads TGTGCCAGCACCGACCTGAACTACTATAATTCACCCCTCCACTTT. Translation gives CASTDLNYYNSPLHF.

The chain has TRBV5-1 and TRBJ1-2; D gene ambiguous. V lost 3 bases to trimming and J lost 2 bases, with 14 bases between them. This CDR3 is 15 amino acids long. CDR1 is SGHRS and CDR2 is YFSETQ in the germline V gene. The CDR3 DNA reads TGCGCCAGCAGCTCCCGAGAGAGGGCGAACTATGGCTACACCTTC. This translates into CASSSRERANYGYTF.

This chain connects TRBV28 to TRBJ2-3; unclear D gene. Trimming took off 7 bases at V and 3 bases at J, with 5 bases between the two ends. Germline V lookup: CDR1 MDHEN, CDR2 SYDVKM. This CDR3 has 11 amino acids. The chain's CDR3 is CASTNTDTQYF. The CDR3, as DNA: TGTGCCAGCACCAATACAGATACGCAGTATTTT.

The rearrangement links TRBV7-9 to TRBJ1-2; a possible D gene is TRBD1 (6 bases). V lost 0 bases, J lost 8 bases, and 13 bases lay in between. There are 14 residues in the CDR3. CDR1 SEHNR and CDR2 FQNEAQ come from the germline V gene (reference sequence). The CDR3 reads CASSLAVGARGYTF. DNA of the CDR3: TGTGCCAGCAGCTTAGCGGTGGGGGCGAGAGGCTACACCTTC.

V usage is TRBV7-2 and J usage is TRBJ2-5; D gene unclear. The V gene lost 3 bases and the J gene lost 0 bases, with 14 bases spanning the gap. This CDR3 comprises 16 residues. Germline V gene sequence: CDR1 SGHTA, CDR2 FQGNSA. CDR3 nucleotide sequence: TGTGCCAGCAGCTTTATCCAACAATCGTACCAAGAGACCCAGTACTTC. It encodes CASSFIQQSYQETQYF.

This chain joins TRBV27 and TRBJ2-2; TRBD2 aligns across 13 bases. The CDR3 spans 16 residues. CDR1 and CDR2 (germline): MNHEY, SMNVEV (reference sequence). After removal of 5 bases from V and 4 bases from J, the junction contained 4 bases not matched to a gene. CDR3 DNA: TGTGCCAGCAGTCAACTAGCGGGGGGGTTCACCGGGGAGCTGTTTTTT. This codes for CASSQLAGGFTGELFF.

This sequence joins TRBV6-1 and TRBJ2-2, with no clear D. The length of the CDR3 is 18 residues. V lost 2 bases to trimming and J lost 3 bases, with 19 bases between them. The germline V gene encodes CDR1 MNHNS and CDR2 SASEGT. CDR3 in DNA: TGTGCCAGCAGTGAAAGTCTTAGCCCCCTTTTTGACACCGGGGAGCTGTTTTTT. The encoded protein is CASSESLSPLFDTGELFF.

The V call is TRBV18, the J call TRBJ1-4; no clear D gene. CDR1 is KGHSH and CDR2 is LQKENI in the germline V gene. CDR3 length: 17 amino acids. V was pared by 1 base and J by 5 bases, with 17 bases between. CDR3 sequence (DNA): TGTGCCAGCTCACCACGTGGCGGCAAAATAGGAAATGAAAAACTGTTTTTT. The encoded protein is CASSPRGGKIGNEKLFF.

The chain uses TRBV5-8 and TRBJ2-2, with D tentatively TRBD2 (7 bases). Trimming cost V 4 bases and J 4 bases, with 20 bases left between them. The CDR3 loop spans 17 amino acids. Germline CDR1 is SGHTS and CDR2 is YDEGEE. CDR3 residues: CASSPGRRGLGTGELFF. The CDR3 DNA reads TGTGCCAGCAGCCCGGGGAGGCGGGGGCTGGGCACCGGGGAGCTGTTTTTT.

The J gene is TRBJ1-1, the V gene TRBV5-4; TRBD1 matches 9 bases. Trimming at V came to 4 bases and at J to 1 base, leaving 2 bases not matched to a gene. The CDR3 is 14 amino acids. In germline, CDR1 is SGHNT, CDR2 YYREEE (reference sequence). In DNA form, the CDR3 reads TGTGCCAGCAGCGGGACAGGGCGGAACACTGAAGCTTTCTTT. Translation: CASSGTGRNTEAFF.

Here the CDR3 DNA reads TGTGCCAGCAGCTCCGGATACAGGGGTCTTGGGGCCAACGTCCTGACTTTC. Translated, it gives CASSSGYRGLGANVLTF. This chain connects TRBV7-6 to TRBJ2-6; 7 bases align to TRBD1. Germline CDR1 reads SGHVS; CDR2 reads FNYEAQ. The CDR3 covers 17 residues. V gave up 4 bases and J gave up 3 bases; unmatched junction bases: 9.

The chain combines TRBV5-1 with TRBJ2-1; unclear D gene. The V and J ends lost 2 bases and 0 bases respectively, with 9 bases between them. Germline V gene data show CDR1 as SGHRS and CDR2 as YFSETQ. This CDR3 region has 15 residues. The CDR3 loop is CASSFGPSSYNEQFF. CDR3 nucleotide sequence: TGCGCCAGCAGCTTTGGGCCGAGCTCCTACAATGAGCAGTTCTTC. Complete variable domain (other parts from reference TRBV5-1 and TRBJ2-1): KAGVTQTPRYLIKTRGQQVTLSCSPISGHRSVSWYQQTPGQGLQFLFEYFSETQRNKGNFPGRFSGRQFSNSRSEMNVSTLELGDSALYLCASSFGPSSYNEQFFGPGTRLTVL.

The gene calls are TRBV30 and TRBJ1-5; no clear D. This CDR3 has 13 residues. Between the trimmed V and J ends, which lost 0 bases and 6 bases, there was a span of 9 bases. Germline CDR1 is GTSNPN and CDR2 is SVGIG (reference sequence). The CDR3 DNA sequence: TGTGCCTGGAGTGTCTCCAGGTTTCAGCCCCAGCATTTT. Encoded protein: CAWSVSRFQPQHF.

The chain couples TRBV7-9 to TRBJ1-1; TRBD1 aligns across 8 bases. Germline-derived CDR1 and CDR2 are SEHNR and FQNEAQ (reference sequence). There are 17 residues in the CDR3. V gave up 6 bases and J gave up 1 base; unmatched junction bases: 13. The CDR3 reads CASRPTGDERGNTEAFF. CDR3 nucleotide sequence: TGTGCCAGCAGGCCGACAGGGGATGAAAGGGGGAACACTGAAGCTTTCTTT. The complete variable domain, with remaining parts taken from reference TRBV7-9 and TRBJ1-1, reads DTGVSQNPRHKITKRGQNVTFRCDPISEHNRLYWYRQTLGQGPEFLTYFQNEAQLEKSRLLSDRFSAERPKGSFSTLEIQRTEQGDSAMYLCASRPTGDERGNTEAFFGQGTRLTVV.

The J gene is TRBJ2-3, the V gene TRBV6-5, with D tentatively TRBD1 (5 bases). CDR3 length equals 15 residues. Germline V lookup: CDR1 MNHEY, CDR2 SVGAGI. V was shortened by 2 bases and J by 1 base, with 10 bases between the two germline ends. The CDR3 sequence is CASSYGIGGTDTQYF. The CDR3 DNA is TGTGCCAGCAGTTACGGTATAGGGGGCACAGATACGCAGTATTTT.

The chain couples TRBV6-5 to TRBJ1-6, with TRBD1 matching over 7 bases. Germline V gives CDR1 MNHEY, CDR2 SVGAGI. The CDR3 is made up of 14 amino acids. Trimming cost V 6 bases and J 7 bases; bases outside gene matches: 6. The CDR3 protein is CASSAGTENSPLHF. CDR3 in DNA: TGTGCCAGCAGCGCCGGGACAGAGAATTCACCCCTCCACTTT.

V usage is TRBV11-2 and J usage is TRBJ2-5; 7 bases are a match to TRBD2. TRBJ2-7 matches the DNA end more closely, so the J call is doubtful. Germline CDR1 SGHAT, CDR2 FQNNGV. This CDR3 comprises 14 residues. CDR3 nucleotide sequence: TGTGCCAGCAGCTCGGGAGGTGGCGCCTACGAGCAGTACTTC. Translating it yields CASSSGGGAYEQYF.

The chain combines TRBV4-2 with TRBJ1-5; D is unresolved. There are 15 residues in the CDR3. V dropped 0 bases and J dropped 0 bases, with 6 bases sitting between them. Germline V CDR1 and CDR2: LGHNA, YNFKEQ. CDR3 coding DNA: TGTGCCAGCAGCCAAGATCGCGGTAGCAATCAGCCCCAGCATTTT. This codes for CASSQDRGSNQPQHF.

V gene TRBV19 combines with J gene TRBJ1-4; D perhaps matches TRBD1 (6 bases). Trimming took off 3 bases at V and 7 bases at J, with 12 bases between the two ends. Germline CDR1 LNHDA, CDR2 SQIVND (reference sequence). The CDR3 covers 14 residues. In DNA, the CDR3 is TGTGCCAGTAGTATCGGTACAGGGTTTGAAAAACTGTTTTTT. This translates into CASSIGTGFEKLFF.

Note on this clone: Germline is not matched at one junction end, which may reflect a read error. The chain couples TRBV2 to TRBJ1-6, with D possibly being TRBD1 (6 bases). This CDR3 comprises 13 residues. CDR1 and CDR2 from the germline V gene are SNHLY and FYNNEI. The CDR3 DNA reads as TGTGCCGGCACCGGGACACCCAATTCACCCCCCCACTTT. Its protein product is CAGTGTPNSPPHF.

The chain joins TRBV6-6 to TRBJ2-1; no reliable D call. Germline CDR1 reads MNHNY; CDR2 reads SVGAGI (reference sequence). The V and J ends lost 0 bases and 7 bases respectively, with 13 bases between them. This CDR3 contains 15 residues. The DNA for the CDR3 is TGTGCCAGCAGTTACTCATCGGGTACCGGGAATGAGCAGTTCTTC. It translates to CASSYSSGTGNEQFF.

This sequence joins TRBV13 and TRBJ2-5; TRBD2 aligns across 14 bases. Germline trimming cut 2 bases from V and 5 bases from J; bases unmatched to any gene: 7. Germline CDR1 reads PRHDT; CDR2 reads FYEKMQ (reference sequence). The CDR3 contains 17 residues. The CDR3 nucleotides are TGTGCCAGCAGCTTAAGACTAGCGGGAGGGCCGTGGGAGACCCAGTACTTC. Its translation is CASSLRLAGGPWETQYF.

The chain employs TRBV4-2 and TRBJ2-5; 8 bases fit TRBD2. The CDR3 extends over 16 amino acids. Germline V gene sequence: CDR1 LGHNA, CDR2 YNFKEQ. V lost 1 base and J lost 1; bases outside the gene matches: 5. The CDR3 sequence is CASSQGGGGLQETQYF. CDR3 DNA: TGTGCCAGCAGCCAAGGGGGCGGGGGGCTCCAAGAGACCCAGTACTTC.

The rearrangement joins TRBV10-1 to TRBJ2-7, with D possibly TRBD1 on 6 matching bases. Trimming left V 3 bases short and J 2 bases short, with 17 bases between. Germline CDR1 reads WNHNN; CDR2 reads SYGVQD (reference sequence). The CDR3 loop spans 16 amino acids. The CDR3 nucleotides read TGCGCCAGCAGTGAAACTACAGGGAATCTGGCCTACGAGCAGTACTTC. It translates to CASSETTGNLAYEQYF.